This TCR beta chain was recovered during a study of Ad26.COV2.S vaccination and SARS-CoV-2 variants. Germline CDR1 and CDR2: SQVTM and ANQGSEA. Trimming took off 2 bases at V and 1 base at J, with 8 bases between the two ends. The CDR3 runs 13 residues. The assay was immunoSEQ multiplex PCR, and TCRdb's table has in-frame clones only and misses some. Of about 320,000 clones in the sample, about 82% are singletons; the top ten hold 2% to 2.5%. Treatment here: around 19 received Ad26.COV2.S at low or high dose, single or two shots; 5 received placebo; per-sample allocation not given. The study sampled participants on day 63 after the first vaccine or placebo injection. This clone showed up just once.

This clonotype was sampled from a person aged 18-60 years who received the Ad26.COV2.S COVID-19 vaccine or a placebo. The specimen comprised peripheral blood, sampled in a trial of Ad26.COV2.S vaccine versus placebo. This chain uses TRBV29-1 with TRBJ2-5; D is possibly TRBD2 (6 bases). For the CDR3, the DNA is TGCAGCGTTGAAATTAGCGGCCAAGAGACCCAGTACTTC. It yields the protein CSVEISGQETQYF.